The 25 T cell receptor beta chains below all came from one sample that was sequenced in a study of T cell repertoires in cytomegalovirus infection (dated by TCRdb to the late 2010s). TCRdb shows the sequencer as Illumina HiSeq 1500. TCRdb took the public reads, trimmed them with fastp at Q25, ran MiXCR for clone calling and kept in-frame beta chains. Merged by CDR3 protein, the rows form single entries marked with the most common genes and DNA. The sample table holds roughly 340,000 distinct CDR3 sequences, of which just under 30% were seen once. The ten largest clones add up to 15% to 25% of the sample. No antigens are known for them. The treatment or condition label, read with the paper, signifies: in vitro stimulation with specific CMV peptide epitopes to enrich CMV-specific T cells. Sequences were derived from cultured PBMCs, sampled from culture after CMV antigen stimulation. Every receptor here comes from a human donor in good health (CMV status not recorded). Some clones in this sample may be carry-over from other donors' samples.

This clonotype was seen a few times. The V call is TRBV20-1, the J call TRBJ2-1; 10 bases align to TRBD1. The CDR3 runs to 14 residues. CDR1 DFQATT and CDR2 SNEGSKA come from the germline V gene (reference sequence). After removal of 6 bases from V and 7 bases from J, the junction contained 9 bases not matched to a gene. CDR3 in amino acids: CSAKGQGFGNEQFF. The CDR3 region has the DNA TGCAGTGCCAAGGGACAGGGGTTTGGTAATGAGCAGTTCTTC.

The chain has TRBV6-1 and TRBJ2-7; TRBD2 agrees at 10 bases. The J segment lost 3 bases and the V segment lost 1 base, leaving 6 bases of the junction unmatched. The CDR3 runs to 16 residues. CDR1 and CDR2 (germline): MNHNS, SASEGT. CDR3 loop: CASSEGASGSVYEQYF. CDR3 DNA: TGTGCCAGCAGTGAAGGCGCTAGCGGGAGCGTCTACGAGCAGTACTTC.

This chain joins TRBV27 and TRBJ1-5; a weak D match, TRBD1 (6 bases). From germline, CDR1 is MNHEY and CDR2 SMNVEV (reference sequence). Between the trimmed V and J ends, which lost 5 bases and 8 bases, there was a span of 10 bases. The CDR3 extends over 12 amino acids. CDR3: CASSDRGEPQHF. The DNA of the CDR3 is TGTGCCAGCAGTGATAGGGGGGAGCCCCAGCATTTT.

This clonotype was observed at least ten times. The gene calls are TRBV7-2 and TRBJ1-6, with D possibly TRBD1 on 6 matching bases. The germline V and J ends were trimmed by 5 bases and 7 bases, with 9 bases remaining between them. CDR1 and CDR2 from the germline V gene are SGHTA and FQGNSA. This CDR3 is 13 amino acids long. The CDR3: CASSPTGNSPLHF. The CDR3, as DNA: TGTGCCAGCAGCCCTACAGGGAATTCACCCCTCCACTTT.

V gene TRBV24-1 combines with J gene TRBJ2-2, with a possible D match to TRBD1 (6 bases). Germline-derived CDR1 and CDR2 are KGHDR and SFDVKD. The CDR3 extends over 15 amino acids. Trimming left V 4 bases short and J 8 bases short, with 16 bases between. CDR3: CATSDRDTALGELFF. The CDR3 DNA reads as TGTGCCACCAGTGACCGGGACACCGCCCTGGGGGAGCTGTTTTTT.

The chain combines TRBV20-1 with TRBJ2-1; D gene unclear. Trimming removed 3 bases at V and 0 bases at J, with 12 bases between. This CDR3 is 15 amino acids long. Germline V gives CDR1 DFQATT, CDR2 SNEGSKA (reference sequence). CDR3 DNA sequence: TGCAGTGCTAGCTACCTACCGAGCTCCTACAATGAGCAGTTCTTC. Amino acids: CSASYLPSSYNEQFF.

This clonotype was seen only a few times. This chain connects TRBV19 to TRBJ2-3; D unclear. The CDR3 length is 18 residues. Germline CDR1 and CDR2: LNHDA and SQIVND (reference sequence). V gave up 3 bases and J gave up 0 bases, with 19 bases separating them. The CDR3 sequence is CASSIGSLGGSSTDTQYF. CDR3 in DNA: TGTGCCAGTAGTATCGGTAGTTTGGGCGGATCTAGCACAGATACGCAGTATTTT.

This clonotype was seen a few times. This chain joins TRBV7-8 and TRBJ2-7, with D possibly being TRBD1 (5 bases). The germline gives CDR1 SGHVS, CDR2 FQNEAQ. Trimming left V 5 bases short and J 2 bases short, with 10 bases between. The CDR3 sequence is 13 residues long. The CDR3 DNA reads TGTGCCAGCAGCACCAGGGTTACCTACGAGCAGTACTTC. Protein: CASSTRVTYEQYF.

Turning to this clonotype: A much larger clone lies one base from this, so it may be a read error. CDR3 residues: CASRQETQYF. CDR3 bases: TGTGCCAGCAGGCAAGAGACCCAGTACTTC. The rearrangement links TRBV6-2 or TRBV6-3 to TRBJ2-5; D remains ambiguous. This CDR3 is built from 10 residues. V lost 6 bases and J lost 2, with 1 base in between. Germline values: CDR1 MNHEY, CDR2 SVGEGT.

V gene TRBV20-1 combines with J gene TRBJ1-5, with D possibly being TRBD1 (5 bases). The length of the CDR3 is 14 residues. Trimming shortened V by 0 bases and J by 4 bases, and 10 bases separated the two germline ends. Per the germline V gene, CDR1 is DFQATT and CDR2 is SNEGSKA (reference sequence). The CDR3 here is CSARDQSGNQPQHF. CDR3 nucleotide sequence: TGCAGTGCTAGAGATCAGTCAGGGAATCAGCCCCAGCATTTT.

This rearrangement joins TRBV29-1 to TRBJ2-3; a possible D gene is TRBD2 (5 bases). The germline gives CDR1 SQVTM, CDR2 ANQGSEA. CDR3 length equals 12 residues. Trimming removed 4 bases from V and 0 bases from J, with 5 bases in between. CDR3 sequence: CSVGGSTDTQYF. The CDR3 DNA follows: TGCAGCGTTGGCGGGAGCACAGATACGCAGTATTTT.

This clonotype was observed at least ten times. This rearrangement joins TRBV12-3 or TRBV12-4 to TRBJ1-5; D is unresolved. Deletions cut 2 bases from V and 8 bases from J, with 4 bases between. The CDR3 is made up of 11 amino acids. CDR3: CASSLSEPQHF. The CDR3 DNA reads TGTGCCAGCAGTTTATCCGAGCCCCAGCATTTT.

The DNA of the CDR3 is TGTGCCAGTACCCAGGGGTCTAGTAGCAGGAACCACAATCAGCCCCAGCATTTT. Protein: CASTQGSSSRNHNQPQHF. The chain employs TRBV19 and TRBJ1-5; D might be TRBD1 (6 bases). Germline V CDR1 and CDR2: LNHDA, SQIVND (reference sequence). This CDR3 has 18 amino acids. The V end lost 7 bases, the J end lost 3 bases, and 25 bases lay between the germline ends.

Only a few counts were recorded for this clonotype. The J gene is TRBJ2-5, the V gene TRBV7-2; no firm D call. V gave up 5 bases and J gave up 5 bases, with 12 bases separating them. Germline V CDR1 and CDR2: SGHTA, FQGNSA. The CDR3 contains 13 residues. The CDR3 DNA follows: TGTGCCAGCAGCCCTTACCTACGTGAGACCCAGTACTTC. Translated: CASSPYLRETQYF.

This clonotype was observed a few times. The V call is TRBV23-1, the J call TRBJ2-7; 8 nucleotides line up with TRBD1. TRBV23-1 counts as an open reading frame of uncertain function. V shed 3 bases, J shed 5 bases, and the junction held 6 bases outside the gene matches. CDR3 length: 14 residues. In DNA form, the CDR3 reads TGCGCCAGCAGTCATGGACAGGGATCAAACGAGCAGTACTTC. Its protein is CASSHGQGSNEQYF.

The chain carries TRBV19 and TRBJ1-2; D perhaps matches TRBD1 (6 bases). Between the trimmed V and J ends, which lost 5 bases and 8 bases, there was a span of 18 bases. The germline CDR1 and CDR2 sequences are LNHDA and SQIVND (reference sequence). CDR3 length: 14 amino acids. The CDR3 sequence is CASSPLGGRGGYTF. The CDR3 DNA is TGTGCCAGTAGTCCCTTGGGGGGGCGCGGCGGCTACACCTTC.

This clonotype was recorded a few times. The CDR3 here is CASSEGTISYEQYF. CDR3 nucleotide sequence: TGTGCCAGCAGCGAGGGGACAATATCCTACGAGCAGTACTTC. The V call is TRBV7-9, the J call TRBJ2-7, with TRBD1 as a possible D gene (6 bases). Trimming removed 5 bases from V and 1 base from J, with 12 bases in between. Germline lookup yields CDR1 SEHNR and CDR2 FQNEAQ (reference sequence). This CDR3 has 14 amino acids.

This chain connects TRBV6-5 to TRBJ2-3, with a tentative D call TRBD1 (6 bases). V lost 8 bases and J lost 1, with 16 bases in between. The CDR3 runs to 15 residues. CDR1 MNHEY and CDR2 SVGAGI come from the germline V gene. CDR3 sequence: CASGRQARGTDTQYF. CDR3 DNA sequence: TGTGCCAGCGGGCGACAGGCCCGGGGCACAGATACGCAGTATTTT.

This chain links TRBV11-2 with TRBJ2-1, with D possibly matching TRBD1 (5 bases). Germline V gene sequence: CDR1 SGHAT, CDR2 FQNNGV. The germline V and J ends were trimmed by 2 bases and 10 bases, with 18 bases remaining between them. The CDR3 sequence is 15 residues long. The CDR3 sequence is CASSLSQGGLLEQFF. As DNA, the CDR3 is TGTGCCAGCAGCTTATCGCAGGGTGGGCTCTTGGAGCAGTTCTTC.

Here the CDR3 DNA reads TGTGCCAGCAGACCTATCGGACAGGGGATGAACACTGAAGCTTTCTTT. This sequence encodes CASRPIGQGMNTEAFF. The J gene is TRBJ1-1, the V gene TRBV12-3 or TRBV12-4; 9 bases agree with TRBD1. After removal of 6 bases from V and 0 bases from J, the junction contained 8 bases not matched to a gene. The CDR3 sequence is 16 residues long.

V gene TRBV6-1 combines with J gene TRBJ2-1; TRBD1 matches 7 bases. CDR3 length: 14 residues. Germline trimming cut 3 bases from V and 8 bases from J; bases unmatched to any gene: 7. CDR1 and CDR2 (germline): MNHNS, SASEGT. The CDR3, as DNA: TGTGCCAGCAGTGAGACAGGGTACAGGTATGAGCAGTTCTTC. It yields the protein CASSETGYRYEQFF.

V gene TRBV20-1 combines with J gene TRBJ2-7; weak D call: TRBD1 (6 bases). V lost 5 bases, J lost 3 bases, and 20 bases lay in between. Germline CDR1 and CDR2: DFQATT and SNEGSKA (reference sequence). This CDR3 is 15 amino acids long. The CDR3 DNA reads TGCAGTGCTGAGACAATCCTCCGGACAGACTACGAGCAGTACTTC. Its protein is CSAETILRTDYEQYF.

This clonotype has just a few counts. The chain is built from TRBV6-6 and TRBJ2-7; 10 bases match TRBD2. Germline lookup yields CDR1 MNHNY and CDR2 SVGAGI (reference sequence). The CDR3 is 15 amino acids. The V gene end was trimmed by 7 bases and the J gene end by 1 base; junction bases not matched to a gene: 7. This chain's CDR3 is CASTPRTSGSYEQYF. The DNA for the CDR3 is TGTGCCAGCACCCCCCGGACTAGCGGTTCCTACGAGCAGTACTTC.

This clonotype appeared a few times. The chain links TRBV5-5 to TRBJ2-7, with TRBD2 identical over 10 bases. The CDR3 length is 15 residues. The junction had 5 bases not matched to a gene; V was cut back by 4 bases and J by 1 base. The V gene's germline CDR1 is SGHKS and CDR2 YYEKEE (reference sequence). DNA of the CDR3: TGTGCCAGCAGCCTTCGGGGACTAGCGTCCTACGAGCAGTACTTC. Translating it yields CASSLRGLASYEQYF.

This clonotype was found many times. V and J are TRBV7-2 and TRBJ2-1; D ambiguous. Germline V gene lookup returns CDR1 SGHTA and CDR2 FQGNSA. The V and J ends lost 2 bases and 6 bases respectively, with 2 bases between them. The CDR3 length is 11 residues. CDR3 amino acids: CASSLFNEQFF. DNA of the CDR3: TGTGCCAGCAGCTTATTCAATGAGCAGTTCTTC.